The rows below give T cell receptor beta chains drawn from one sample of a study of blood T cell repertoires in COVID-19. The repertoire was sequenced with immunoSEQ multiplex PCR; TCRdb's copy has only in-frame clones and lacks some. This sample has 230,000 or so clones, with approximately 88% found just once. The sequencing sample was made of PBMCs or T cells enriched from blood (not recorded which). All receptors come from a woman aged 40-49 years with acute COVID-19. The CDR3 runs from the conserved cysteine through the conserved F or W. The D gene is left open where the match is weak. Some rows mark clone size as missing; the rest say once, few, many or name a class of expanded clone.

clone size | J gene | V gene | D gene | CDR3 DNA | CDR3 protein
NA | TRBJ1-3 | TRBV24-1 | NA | TGTGCCACCAGTGATTTGGCTTCTCTGAGCTCTGGAAACACCATATATTTT | CATSDLASLSSGNTIYF
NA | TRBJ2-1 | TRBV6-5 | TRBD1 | TGTGCCAGCAGTTACTCTATAGGACAGGGGGTGGGTGAGCAGTTCTTC | CASSYSIGQGVGEQFF
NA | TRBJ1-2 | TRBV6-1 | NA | TGTGCCAGCAGTGAGGAATCGACAGGAAACTATGGCTACACCTTC | CASSEESTGNYGYTF
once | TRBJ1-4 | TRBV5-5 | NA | TGTGCCAGCAGCCCACAGCCCGCAACTAATGAAAAACTGTTTTTT | CASSPQPATNEKLFF
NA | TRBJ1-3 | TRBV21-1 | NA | TGTGCCAGCAGCAAAGCGAAAGGGTCGCGGGTTGGAAACACCATATATTTT | CASSKAKGSRVGNTIYF
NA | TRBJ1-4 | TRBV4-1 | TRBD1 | TGCGCCAGCAGCCATTTCCCCAGGGGGCTAACTAATGAAAAACTGTTTTTT | CASSHFPRGLTNEKLFF
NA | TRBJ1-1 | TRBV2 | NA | TGTGCCAGCAGTGAATGGGACATGCGGACTGAAGCTTTCTTT | CASSEWDMRTEAFF
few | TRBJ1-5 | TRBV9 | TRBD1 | TGTGCCAGCAGCGTAGGACAGGGGGCGGGTCAGCCCCAGCATTTT | CASSVGQGAGQPQHF
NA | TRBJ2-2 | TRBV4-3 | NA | TGCGCCAGCAGCCCGAGGTCAGGGGCGGCGAACACCGGGGAGCTGTTTTTT | CASSPRSGAANTGELFF
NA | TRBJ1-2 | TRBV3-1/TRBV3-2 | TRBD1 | TGTGCCAGCAGCCAAGCCCAGGGGGCTGCCTATGGCTACACCTTC | CASSQAQGAAYGYTF
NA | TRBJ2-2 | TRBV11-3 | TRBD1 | TGTGCCAGCAGCTTTGGGACAGGGGTGTACGACACCGGGGAGCTGTTTTTT | CASSFGTGVYDTGELFF
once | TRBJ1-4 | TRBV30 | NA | TGTGCCTGGAGTGTACCGGGGGGAGGCGAAAAACTGTTTTTT | CAWSVPGGGEKLFF
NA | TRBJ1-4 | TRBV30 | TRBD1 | TGTGCCTGGAACAGGGGAGCAACTAATGAAAAACTGTTTTTT | CAWNRGATNEKLFF
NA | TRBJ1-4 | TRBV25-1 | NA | TGTGCCAGCAGTGAGCCAGGATCGGGAGAAAAACTGTTTTTT | CASSEPGSGEKLFF
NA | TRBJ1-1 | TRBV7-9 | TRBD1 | TGTGCCAGCAGCTCGACGGACCGGACAGGTTCGGCTGAAGCTTTCTTT | CASSSTDRTGSAEAFF
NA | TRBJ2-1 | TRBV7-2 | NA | TGTGCCAGCAGCCACGGTGTGAATGAGCAGTTCTTC | CASSHGVNEQFF
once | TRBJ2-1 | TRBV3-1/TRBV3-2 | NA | TGTGCCAGCAGCCCTCTGGGTTATGAGGCTGAGCAGTTCTTC | CASSPLGYEAEQFF
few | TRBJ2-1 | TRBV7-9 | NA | TGTGCCAGCAGCGTAGTAGGGACACAGCAGTTCTTC | CASSVVGTQQFF
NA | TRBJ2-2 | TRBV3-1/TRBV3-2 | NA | TGTGCCAGCAGCCAAGCCCTCGGGGAGCTGTTTTTT | CASSQALGELFF
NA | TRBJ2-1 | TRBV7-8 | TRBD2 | TGTGCCAGCAGCCCTCGACTAGCGGGAGTGGGAAATGAGCAGTTCTTC | CASSPRLAGVGNEQFF
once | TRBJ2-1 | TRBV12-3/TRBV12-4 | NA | TGTGCCAGCAGTTACAATAACAATGAGCAGTTCTTC | CASSYNNNEQFF
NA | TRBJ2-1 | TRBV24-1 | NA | TGTGCCACCAGTGACATACAGGGAGTAAATGAGCAGTTCTTC | CATSDIQGVNEQFF
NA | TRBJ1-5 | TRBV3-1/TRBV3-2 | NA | TGTGCCAGCAGCCAGGCGGGGCAAAGTAGCAATCAGCCCCAGCATTTT | CASSQAGQSSNQPQHF
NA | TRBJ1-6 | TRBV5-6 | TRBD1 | TGTGCCAGCAGCTGGGACAGGTTCTATAATTCACCCCTCCACTTT | CASSWDRFYNSPLHF
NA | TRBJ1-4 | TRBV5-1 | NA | TGCGCCAGCAGCTTGGGCGGGGGTCCTGAAAAACTGTTTTTT | CASSLGGGPEKLFF